The 26 T cell receptor beta chains presented below share a single source sample, sequenced in a study of blood T cell repertoires in COVID-19. The method was immunoSEQ multiplex PCR; TCRdb's version includes in-frame clones alone and lacks a portion of them. The table lists about 410,000 clones, roughly 88% of them singletons. What was sequenced was peripheral blood. Source of these receptors: a woman in her thirties with active or convalescent COVID-19.

The J gene is TRBJ1-1, the V gene TRBV18; D perhaps matches TRBD1 (6 bases). CDR1 is KGHSH, CDR2 LQKENI, per germline. The CDR3 runs 13 residues. Trimming pared 5 bases from V and 0 bases from J, leaving 7 bases between. Here the CDR3 reads CASSTGLNTEAFF. CDR3 bases: TGTGCCAGCTCAACAGGGTTGAACACTGAAGCTTTCTTT.

CDR3 nucleotides: TGTGCCAGCAGCACAAGCCTAACGGGTCTCCTGGGGCCGAGTGAGCAGTTCTTC. Protein sequence: CASSTSLTGLLGPSEQFF. This chain links TRBV14 with TRBJ2-1; D perhaps matches TRBD1 (5 bases). The CDR3 spans 18 residues. Germline V gene sequence: CDR1 SGHDN, CDR2 FVKESK. Trimming cost V 5 bases and J 9 bases, with 29 bases left between them.

The V gene is TRBV11-3, the J gene TRBJ2-1; the match to TRBD2 covers 14 bases. Germline V CDR1 and CDR2: SGHNT, YENEEA. The CDR3 contains 17 residues. V shed 5 bases, J shed 7 bases, and the junction held 10 bases outside the gene matches. The CDR3 here is CASSPGGGLAGVNEQFF. The DNA of the CDR3 is TGTGCCAGCAGCCCCGGAGGGGGACTAGCGGGAGTAAATGAGCAGTTCTTC.

CDR3 DNA sequence: TGCGCCAGCAGCCAAGAAGAGGCCGTGTTCATGAACACTGAAGCTTTCTTT. This translates into CASSQEEAVFMNTEAFF. The V and J genes are TRBV4-1 and TRBJ1-1; D is ambiguous. Germline assignment: CDR1 MGHRA and CDR2 YSYEKL. V shed 0 bases and J shed 0 bases, with 14 bases lying between them. This CDR3 has 17 residues.

The V call is TRBV7-8, the J call TRBJ2-1, with 7 bases aligning to TRBD1. CDR1 SGHVS and CDR2 FQNEAQ come from the germline V gene. CDR3 length equals 14 residues. V lost 5 bases and J lost 3; bases outside the gene matches: 4. The CDR3 region is CASSPRTGYNEQFF. DNA of the CDR3: TGTGCCAGCAGCCCAAGGACAGGCTACAATGAGCAGTTCTTC. Full variable domain (missing parts from reference TRBV7-8 and TRBJ2-1): GAGVSQSPRYKVAKRGQDVALRCDPISGHVSLFWYQQALGQGPEFLTYFQNEAQLDKSGLPSDRFFAERPEGSVSTLKIQRTQQEDSAVYLCASSPRTGYNEQFFGPGTRLTVL.

The CDR3 loop reads CASADWITEAFF. CDR3 coding DNA: TGTGCCAGCGCTGACTGGATCACTGAAGCTTTCTTT. The chain couples TRBV6-6 to TRBJ1-1; D unclear. CDR1 is MNHNY and CDR2 is SVGAGI in the germline V gene (reference sequence). Trimming removed 8 bases at V and 4 bases at J, with 11 bases between. The CDR3 sequence is 12 residues long.

V is TRBV4-2 and J is TRBJ1-5; tentatively, D is TRBD1 (6 bases). CDR3 length: 15 residues. Germline V gene data show CDR1 as LGHNA and CDR2 as YNFKEQ. Between the trimmed V and J ends, which lost 0 bases and 4 bases, there was a span of 10 bases. The CDR3 coding sequence is TGTGCCAGCAGCCAAGAAGACACAGGGAATCAGCCCCAGCATTTT. Protein sequence: CASSQEDTGNQPQHF.

The sample holds one count of this clone. J is TRBJ1-3 and V is TRBV7-9; the D gene is possibly TRBD1 (5 bases). Trimming took 5 bases from V and 3 from J, leaving 11 bases between them. The CDR3 is 14 amino acids. Germline CDR1 reads SEHNR; CDR2 reads FQNEAQ (reference sequence). The DNA of the CDR3 is TGTGCCAGCAGCCCCCGGGGGGATGGAAACACCATATATTTT. Translated: CASSPRGDGNTIYF.

This chain links TRBV18 with TRBJ1-1; D is possibly TRBD1 (6 bases). With 6 bases removed from V and 8 bases from J, the gap between germline ends came to 13 bases. The germline CDR1 and CDR2 sequences are KGHSH and LQKENI. The CDR3 is 12 residues long. The CDR3 sequence: CASSSTGPEAFF. CDR3 coding DNA: TGTGCCAGCTCCTCGACAGGCCCGGAAGCTTTCTTT.

The CDR3 loop is CASRQSSGNTIYF. In nucleotides, the CDR3 is TGTGCCAGCAGACAGAGCTCTGGAAACACCATATATTTT. The chain is built from TRBV18 and TRBJ1-3; tentatively, D is TRBD1 (5 bases). Germline assignment: CDR1 KGHSH and CDR2 LQKENI. Trimming left V 8 bases short and J 0 bases short, with 8 bases between. The CDR3 spans 13 residues.

The chain combines TRBV7-2 with TRBJ2-7, with a tentative D call TRBD1 (6 bases). Germline V lookup: CDR1 SGHTA, CDR2 FQGNSA. Trimming removed 5 bases at V and 6 bases at J, with 14 bases between. This CDR3 has 13 amino acids. The CDR3 reads CASSPGLGAEQYF. As DNA, the CDR3 is TGTGCCAGCAGCCCTGGGCTGGGGGCCGAGCAGTACTTC.

The J gene is TRBJ1-2, the V gene TRBV3-1 (or the pseudogene TRBV3-2); 7 bases line up with TRBD1. Trimming took 2 bases from V and 4 from J; bases not matched to a gene: 7. Germline V gene data show CDR1 as LGHDT and CDR2 as YNNKEL (reference sequence). The CDR3 has 15 amino acids. The CDR3 DNA reads as TGTGCCAGCAGCCAACGGACAGGCCCCAGCTATGGCTACACCTTC. Its translation: CASSQRTGPSYGYTF.

The chain uses TRBV7-2 and TRBJ2-4; D may be TRBD2 (6 bases). Germline CDR1 SGHTA, CDR2 FQGNSA. V was trimmed by 5 bases and J by 4 bases, leaving 24 bases between them. The CDR3 is 18 amino acids. Here the CDR3 reads CASSDGGWERASKNIQYF. The CDR3, as DNA: TGTGCCAGCAGCGATGGAGGTTGGGAGCGGGCGTCGAAAAACATTCAGTACTTC. The whole variable domain, filled in from reference TRBV7-2 and TRBJ2-4, reads GAGVSQSPSNKVTEKGKDVELRCDPISGHTALYWYRQSLGQGLEFLIYFQGNSAPDKSGLPSDRFSAERTGGSVSTLTIQRTQQEDSAVYLCASSDGGWERASKNIQYFGAGTRLSVL.

This clone was counted a single time. This chain links TRBV2 with TRBJ2-1; 11 bases match TRBD2. This CDR3 comprises 15 residues. Trimming took 5 bases from V and 6 from J; bases not matched to a gene: 6. Germline V gene data show CDR1 as SNHLY and CDR2 as FYNNEI. The chain's CDR3 is CASSLLAGVSNEQFF. As DNA, the CDR3 is TGTGCCAGCAGTTTACTAGCGGGGGTATCCAATGAGCAGTTCTTC.

V usage is TRBV6-1 and J usage is TRBJ2-1; tentatively, D is TRBD1 (7 bases). The CDR3 spans 15 residues. Germline CDR1 and CDR2: MNHNS and SASEGT. The V end was cut by 2 bases, the J end by 8 bases, with 16 bases between. The CDR3 loop reads CASSERGDSPYEQFF. The CDR3 coding sequence is TGTGCCAGCAGTGAAAGGGGGGACAGCCCCTATGAGCAGTTCTTC.

The chain carries TRBV13 and TRBJ2-4, with D perhaps TRBD2 (5 bases). V lost 3 bases and J 0 bases, leaving 18 bases between the germline ends. The CDR3 sequence is 18 residues long. Germline loops: CDR1 PRHDT, CDR2 FYEKMQ (reference sequence). CDR3 coding DNA: TGTGCCAGCAGCTTGAGGAGCGGCCCTACTCTAGCCAAAAACATTCAGTACTTC. This codes for CASSLRSGPTLAKNIQYF. The full variable domain, rest sourced from reference TRBV13 and TRBJ2-4, is AAGVIQSPRHLIKEKRETATLKCYPIPRHDTVYWYQQGPGQDPQFLISFYEKMQSDKGSIPDRFSAQQFSDYHSELNMSSLELGDSALYFCASSLRSGPTLAKNIQYFGAGTRLSVL.

The CDR3 reads CASSLDRSNQPQHF. CDR3 nucleotides: TGTGCCAGCAGCTTGGACAGGAGCAATCAGCCCCAGCATTTT. V and J are TRBV5-6 and TRBJ1-5; D may be TRBD1 (5 bases). This CDR3 is 14 amino acids long. The germline V and J ends were trimmed by 0 bases and 1 base, with 5 bases remaining between them. Germline values: CDR1 SGHDT, CDR2 YYEEEE.

This clone was seen just once. The chain couples TRBV5-1 to TRBJ1-1, with 8 bases lining up with TRBD1. Per germline, CDR1 SGHRS and CDR2 YFSETQ. This CDR3 is 13 amino acids long. The V gene end was trimmed by 5 bases and the J gene end by 3 bases; junction bases not matched to a gene: 3. The CDR3 here is CASSTTGDTEAFF. The CDR3 nucleotides are TGCGCCAGCAGTACGACAGGGGACACTGAAGCTTTCTTT.

The CDR3 nucleotides read TGTGCCAGCAGTTGGACAGGGACGAGCAATCAGCCCCAGCATTTT. Amino acids: CASSWTGTSNQPQHF. The gene calls are TRBV27 and TRBJ1-5; 8 bases agree with TRBD1. Looked up from germline, CDR1 is MNHEY and CDR2 is SMNVEV (reference sequence). CDR3 length: 15 residues. V was pared by 4 bases and J by 1 base, with 3 bases of the junction left unmatched.

J is TRBJ2-1 and V is TRBV5-1; weak D call: TRBD1 (6 bases). CDR3 length: 17 residues. CDR1 is SGHRS and CDR2 is YFSETQ in the germline V gene. V shed 0 bases and J shed 1 base, with 14 bases lying between them. CDR3 sequence (DNA): TGCGCCAGCAGCTTGGGGGGGCGGACGGAATCCTACAATGAGCAGTTCTTC. It translates to CASSLGGRTESYNEQFF.

This clone has only a few counts. This rearrangement joins TRBV5-1 to TRBJ2-7, with D perhaps matching TRBD2 (6 bases). Trimming stripped 0 bases from V and 2 bases from J, with 9 bases between. Germline values: CDR1 SGHRS, CDR2 YFSETQ. This CDR3 has 14 amino acids. The CDR3: CASSLGGDTYEQYF. The CDR3, as DNA: TGCGCCAGCAGCTTGGGCGGGGATACCTACGAGCAGTACTTC.

V usage is TRBV6-5 and J usage is TRBJ1-1; D ambiguous. The CDR3 is 13 amino acids. Germline CDR1 reads MNHEY; CDR2 reads SVGAGI. Trimming shortened V by 6 bases and J by 3 bases, and 11 bases separated the two germline ends. The CDR3 DNA is TGTGCCAGCAGGGGCTTCCCGGACACTGAAGCTTTCTTT. This gives the protein CASRGFPDTEAFF.

V gene TRBV24-1 combines with J gene TRBJ2-5; possible D gene TRBD2, 5 bases. Trimming removed 6 bases from V and 4 bases from J, with 8 bases in between. Germline lookup yields CDR1 KGHDR and CDR2 SFDVKD. The CDR3 extends over 12 amino acids. CDR3 DNA sequence: TGTGCCACCAGTAATCGGGGAGAGACCCAGTACTTC. It encodes CATSNRGETQYF.

The DNA of the CDR3 is TGCAGCGTGGCCCGGGACAGGGGTTACACTGAAGCTTTCTTT. This encodes CSVARDRGYTEAFF. This rearrangement joins TRBV29-1 to TRBJ1-1; TRBD1 matches at 10 bases. The J segment lost 3 bases and the V segment lost 6 bases, leaving 7 bases of the junction unmatched. Germline loops: CDR1 SQVTM, CDR2 ANQGSEA. The CDR3 totals 14 residues.

The V and J genes are TRBV7-9 and TRBJ1-1, with 9 bases fitting TRBD1. Trimming removed 2 bases from V and 1 base from J; junction bases left unmatched: 8. Germline CDR1 SEHNR, CDR2 FQNEAQ (reference sequence). CDR3 length: 17 residues. In DNA form, the CDR3 reads TGTGCCAGCAGCTTAAGGGGGACAGGGACTAGGAACACTGAAGCTTTCTTT. Its translation is CASSLRGTGTRNTEAFF.

The chain uses TRBV25-1 and TRBJ1-3; 11 bases align to TRBD1. This CDR3 has 16 residues. The germline V gene has CDR1 MGHDK and CDR2 SYGVNS. V was clipped by 4 bases and J by 2 bases; unmatched bases: 4. CDR3 nucleotide sequence: TGTGCCAGCAGTGCACCGGGACAGGGGGCTGGAAACACCATATATTTT. It codes for CASSAPGQGAGNTIYF.